Shown below are 22 T cell receptor beta chains from a single sample sequenced in a study of shared clonotypes between healthy human individuals. The table came from immunoSEQ multiplex PCR; TCRdb's copy has only in-frame clones and leaves some out. The table has a few million clones, about 90% seen once; the top ten hold approximately 0.4%. The sample was naive CD4+ T cells from PBMCs. Subset given: CD45RA+ positively selected. The origin of the receptors is a man aged 18-30 years in good health. Some clones in this sample may be carry-over from other donors' samples.

A remark on this clone: Other DNA sequences from this sample encode an identical CDR3 as well. The V and J genes are TRBV5-1 and TRBJ2-1, with no clear D. Germline assignment: CDR1 SGHRS and CDR2 YFSETQ. The V end was cut by 2 bases, the J end by 10 bases, with 13 bases between. The CDR3 covers 13 residues. The CDR3 nucleotides read TGCGCCAGCAGCTTAGGTCGGGCTGGGGAGCAGTTCTTC. Amino acids: CASSLGRAGEQFF.

The rearrangement links TRBV4-2 to TRBJ2-5; TRBD1 aligns across 10 bases. The junction had 10 bases not matched to a gene; V was cut back by 4 bases and J by 2 bases. The CDR3 has 17 residues. Germline V gene sequence: CDR1 LGHNA, CDR2 YNFKEQ. The CDR3 sequence is CASSPRTGGLGQETQYF. The CDR3, as DNA: TGTGCCAGCAGCCCCCGGACAGGGGGTTTGGGGCAAGAGACCCAGTACTTC.

The chain links TRBV10-3 to TRBJ1-5; D unresolved. This CDR3 comprises 13 residues. V lost 0 bases to trimming and J lost 7 bases, with 7 bases between them. Germline V gives CDR1 ENHRY, CDR2 SYGVKD. The CDR3 DNA reads as TGTGCCATCAGTGAGTCTTGGGTCCAGCCCCAGCATTTT. Translating gives CAISESWVQPQHF.

The sample holds a few counts of this clone. The chain carries TRBV29-1 and TRBJ1-5, with TRBD1 as a possible D gene (5 bases). The CDR3 sequence is 12 residues long. CDR1 and CDR2 (germline): SQVTM, ANQGSEA. Trimming took off 8 bases at V and 6 bases at J, with 14 bases between the two ends. CDR3 protein: CSRGISRQPQHF. CDR3 in DNA: TGCAGCCGGGGCATTTCGCGTCAGCCCCAGCATTTT.

As regards this clone: Other nucleotide sequences from this sample produce the same CDR3. The chain is built from TRBV5-1 and TRBJ2-1; TRBD2 matches at 12 bases. CDR3 length: 17 residues. Trimming removed 1 base from V and 1 base from J; junction bases left unmatched: 3. In germline, CDR1 is SGHRS, CDR2 YFSETQ. DNA for the CDR3: TGCGCCAGCAGCTTGCCGGGACTAGCGGGTTCCTACAATGAGCAGTTCTTC. Its translation: CASSLPGLAGSYNEQFF.

The chain is built from TRBV7-2 and TRBJ2-7, with unresolved D. Per germline, CDR1 SGHTA and CDR2 FQGNSA. The CDR3 loop spans 10 amino acids. V dropped 5 bases and J dropped 3 bases, with 2 bases sitting between them. This CDR3 reads CASSNYEQYF. CDR3 sequence (DNA): TGTGCCAGCAGCAACTACGAGCAGTACTTC.

Turning to this clone: The junction departs from the called germline gene at one end, perhaps through a read error. This sample also contains other DNA sequences that code for the same CDR3. J is TRBJ2-7 and V is TRBV7-9; 8 bases are a match to TRBD2. The CDR3 runs to 15 residues. Per germline, CDR1 SEHNR and CDR2 FQNEAQ (reference sequence). The chain's CDR3 is CASSHPGLAPYEQYF. DNA of the CDR3: TGCGCCAGCAGTCATCCCGGACTAGCTCCCTACGAGCAGTACTTC.

The chain links TRBV4-3 to TRBJ2-6; no definite D call. The CDR3 loop spans 18 amino acids. Trimming took off 0 bases at V and 0 bases at J, with 12 bases between the two ends. Germline CDR1 LGHNA, CDR2 YSLEER. The CDR3 spells CASSQDTVGLSGANVLTF. In nucleotides, the CDR3 is TGCGCCAGCAGCCAAGATACGGTCGGCCTCTCTGGGGCCAACGTCCTGACTTTC.

This clone is a singleton in its sample. CDR3 DNA: TGTGCCAGCAGTGTGCTCAGAGCCGGGACAGAGTACGAGCAGTACTTC. Protein: CASSVLRAGTEYEQYF. The chain recombines TRBV28 with TRBJ2-7; 7 bases are a match to TRBD1. This CDR3 has 16 residues. Trimming removed 5 bases from V and 4 bases from J; junction bases left unmatched: 14. Per germline, CDR1 MDHEN and CDR2 SYDVKM.

The chain is built from TRBV5-1 and TRBJ2-1; D may be TRBD1 (5 bases). The germline V and J ends were trimmed by 4 bases and 4 bases, with 21 bases remaining between them. Germline V gene lookup returns CDR1 SGHRS and CDR2 YFSETQ. The length of the CDR3 is 17 residues. CDR3 protein: CASSVSFDRNFYNEQFF. In nucleotides, the CDR3 is TGCGCCAGCAGCGTATCATTTGACAGAAATTTTTACAATGAGCAGTTCTTC. Supplemented by reference TRBV5-1 and TRBJ2-1, the full variable domain reads KAGVTQTPRYLIKTRGQQVTLSCSPISGHRSVSWYQQTPGQGLQFLFEYFSETQRNKGNFPGRFSGRQFSNSRSEMNVSTLELGDSALYLCASSVSFDRNFYNEQFFGPGTRLTVL.

Of note for this clone: Within the sample, other DNA sequences also encode this same CDR3. The V and J genes are TRBV5-1 and TRBJ1-4, with D possibly being TRBD1 (5 bases). The CDR3 has 14 residues. Trimming stripped 1 base from V and 4 bases from J, with 8 bases between. Germline V gives CDR1 SGHRS, CDR2 YFSETQ. DNA of the CDR3: TGCGCCAGCAGCTTGTGGGGGGGTAATGAAAAACTGTTTTTT. Protein sequence: CASSLWGGNEKLFF. Full variable domain (outside the CDR3, taken from reference TRBV5-1 and TRBJ1-4): KAGVTQTPRYLIKTRGQQVTLSCSPISGHRSVSWYQQTPGQGLQFLFEYFSETQRNKGNFPGRFSGRQFSNSRSEMNVSTLELGDSALYLCASSLWGGNEKLFFGSGTQLSVL.

The chain joins TRBV9 to TRBJ2-1, with no clear D. The CDR3 contains 16 residues. The V and J ends lost 0 bases and 4 bases respectively, with 14 bases between them. Germline V gives CDR1 SGDLS, CDR2 YYNGEE. DNA of the CDR3: TGTGCCAGCAGCGTAGGAAAAGGTGGATGGTACAATGAGCAGTTCTTC. Translated: CASSVGKGGWYNEQFF.

This chain joins TRBV7-3 and TRBJ2-3; D not certain. CDR1 and CDR2 (germline): SGHTA, FQGTGA. The CDR3 is 13 residues long. V lost 4 bases and J 6 bases, leaving 11 bases between the germline ends. CDR3 in amino acids: CASSSLGWDTQYF. The CDR3 region has the DNA TGTGCCAGCAGCTCCCTAGGTTGGGATACGCAGTATTTT.

This chain connects TRBV28 to TRBJ2-3, with 9 nucleotides matching TRBD2. The V gene's germline CDR1 is MDHEN and CDR2 SYDVKM. Trimming took 3 bases from V and 2 from J; bases not matched to a gene: 6. The CDR3 runs to 16 residues. The CDR3 is CASSFGASGITDTQYF. The CDR3 region has the DNA TGTGCCAGCAGTTTCGGGGCTAGCGGGATCACAGATACGCAGTATTTT. The full variable domain, completed using reference TRBV28 and TRBJ2-3, is DVKVTQSSRYLVKRTGEKVFLECVQDMDHENMFWYRQDPGLGLRLIYFSYDVKMKEKGDIPEGYSVSREKKERFSLILESASTNQTSMYLCASSFGASGITDTQYFGPGTRLTVL.

V usage is TRBV6-6 and J usage is TRBJ2-7, with TRBD2 matching 7 bases. V shed 6 bases and J 5 bases; nucleotides not matched to a gene: 13. Germline V CDR1 and CDR2: MNHNY, SVGAGI (reference sequence). This CDR3 has 15 amino acids. The CDR3 DNA follows: TGTGCCAGCAGACCTCCCGGCGGGAGACCCCACGAGCAGTACTTC. Translating it yields CASRPPGGRPHEQYF.

The DNA of the CDR3 is TGTGCCAGCAGCCTACTCGGCCCCGACAGGGAGGCTTTCTTT. It codes for CASSLLGPDREAFF. The chain employs TRBV7-3 and TRBJ1-1; 7 nucleotides line up with TRBD1. With V trimmed by 5 bases and J by 11 bases, 14 bases remained unmatched. There are 14 residues in the CDR3. Germline loops: CDR1 SGHTA, CDR2 FQGTGA.

The chain employs TRBV6-5 and TRBJ2-1, with 9 bases aligning to TRBD2. The germline V gene encodes CDR1 MNHEY and CDR2 SVGAGI. V dropped 0 bases and J dropped 6; count of bases not matched to a gene: 3. The CDR3 sequence is 15 residues long. The CDR3 reads CASSYSGGRGNEQFF. Written as DNA, the CDR3 is TGTGCCAGCAGTTACTCAGGCGGGAGGGGCAATGAGCAGTTCTTC.

CDR3 sequence: CASSLTGTGEDGQPQHF. The CDR3 DNA is TGTGCCAGCAGCTTGACAGGGACCGGGGAGGATGGTCAGCCCCAGCATTTT. The chain carries TRBV7-3 and TRBJ1-5; 7 positions match TRBD1. J lost 6 bases, V lost 3 bases, and 14 bases had no gene match. This CDR3 has 17 residues. CDR1 and CDR2 from the germline V gene are SGHTA and FQGTGA.

The V call is TRBV7-9, the J call TRBJ1-1; the D is unclear. Trimming shortened V by 5 bases and J by 1 base, and 11 bases separated the two germline ends. The CDR3 length is 14 residues. In germline, CDR1 is SEHNR, CDR2 FQNEAQ (reference sequence). CDR3 in DNA: TGTGCCAGCAGCGCCCTATTGGCGAACACTGAAGCTTTCTTT. Its protein product is CASSALLANTEAFF.

This CDR3 reads CASSRTTGQPQHF. CDR3 sequence (DNA): TGTGCCAGCAGTAGAACTACGGGTCAGCCCCAGCATTTT. The genes are TRBV6-5 and TRBJ1-5, with D hard to call. Germline-derived CDR1 and CDR2 are MNHEY and SVGAGI. The CDR3 is 13 residues long. The V and J ends lost 5 bases and 6 bases respectively, with 11 bases between them.

To note about this clone: Other DNA variants within this sample encode the same CDR3. Here the CDR3 DNA reads TGTGCCAGCAGCTCTAGAGGGGAGACCCAGTACTTC. Translating gives CASSSRGETQYF. This chain uses TRBV7-2 with TRBJ2-5, with a tentative D call TRBD2 (5 bases). This CDR3 comprises 12 residues. V shed 4 bases and J shed 5 bases, with 8 bases lying between them. Germline assignment: CDR1 SGHTA and CDR2 FQGNSA.

The chain has TRBV9 and TRBJ2-7; D perhaps matches TRBD2 (5 bases). This CDR3 has 13 residues. Germline CDR1 and CDR2: SGDLS and YYNGEE. V lost 2 bases and J 9 bases, leaving 15 bases between the germline ends. The CDR3 sequence: CASSVETTKVQYF. In DNA, the CDR3 is TGTGCCAGCAGCGTCGAGACTACGAAAGTGCAGTACTTC.